The present entry profiles one TCR beta chain with its context. This sample was taken from a study of graft-versus-host responses after intestinal transplantation. Sample time point: postoperative day 105 after intestinal transplantation (dayNNNN = postoperative day). Intraepithelial and lamina propria lymphocytes were isolated from graft specimens. Data came from immunoSEQ multiplex PCR; TCRdb stores just in-frame clones and leaves some out. The table records about 4,000 clones, 65% to 80% of them present only once. The input for sequencing was ileum tissue, taken 105 days after intestinal transplantation. The sequence was collected from a human patient who received an intestinal transplant, so some T cells may come from the graft donor.

CDR3 in DNA: TGCAGCGTTGATCAAGCGGGTAGCTACTACAATGAGCAGTTCTTC. It is translated as CSVDQAGSYYNEQFF. The chain links TRBV29-1 to TRBJ2-1, with D possibly being TRBD2 (6 bases). V dropped 3 bases and J dropped 3 bases, with 15 bases sitting between them. Germline assignment: CDR1 SQVTM and CDR2 ANQGSEA. This CDR3 comprises 15 residues.